This T cell receptor (beta chain) was captured in a study of early T cells in non-severe SARS-CoV-2 infection listed by TCRdb under 2021. Regarding the study in general: TCR sequencing used bulk RNA from unsorted whole blood, so alpha and beta chains could not be paired.

The library was built by means of 5' RACE. These reads were obtained on a NextSeq 500. Unique molecular identifiers were attached to individual cDNA molecules in the TCR library protocol so that sequencing error and PCR bias could be corrected. Both TCR alpha and beta chains were sequenced, and tight co-correlation was observed between alpha and beta sequence abundances in each sample. Turning to the authors' computational methods: Decombinator V4 was used to perform V gene, J gene and CDR3 annotation of TCR sequences. TCRs were defined as expanded if a significant change between any two time points was detected under a Poisson model with p below 0.0001. TCR abundances were normalised to the total number of TCRs sequenced in each sample and reported as counts per million. TRAV1-2 paired with TRAJ12, TRAJ20 or TRAJ33 defined MAIT TCRs, while TRAV10 paired with TRAJ18 defined iNKT TCRs. VDJdb, accessed 1 November 2021, was searched for CMV, EBV and SARS-CoV-2 annotated TCRs, excluding TCRs annotated for multiple antigens. TCRdb applied fastp at Q25 and MiXCR to the public reads, then kept only in-frame beta chains. Rows matching on CDR3 protein sequence are summarized as one entry with the most common DNA and genes. The V and J calls here are based on TCRdb, not the publication. For this sample there are tens of thousands of distinct CDR3 sequences; under 15% appear just once. 5.5% to 7% of the sample is taken by the ten largest.

Set within a cohort of healthcare workers in London, UK, this nested case-control study involved weekly PCR testing of nasopharyngeal swabs along with blood sampling. Healthcare workers were enrolled in the week of the UK lockdown, from 23 to 31 March 2020, and were followed every week for up to about 16 weeks. This clonotype was seen repeatedly, ten times or more. The target of this receptor is not known. No base quality values were provided; no much bigger clone lies one nucleotide off. At the junction V is shortened by 3 bases and J by 10 bases, with 16 bases in between. The CDR3 numbers 13 residues from cysteine through phenylalanine. Only CDR3 DNA is held: 39 bases, read in frame from base 1. Broader findings and caveats from the paper: Matching against VDJdb was skewed toward anti-spike CD8 responses, likely underestimated virus-specific expansions, and missed private and CD4 specificities.

This sequence was found in an adult who was a healthcare worker with PCR-confirmed SARS-CoV-2 infection or an uninfected control (not recorded which). The receptor chain draws on TRBV12-3 or TRBV12-4 and TRBJ2-7; the D region possibly corresponds to TRBD2 (6 bases align). The specimen sequenced was whole blood. The bases are TGTGCCAGCAGTTTCGATAGCGGACCTTCACAGTACTTC. The translation is CASSFDSGPSQYF.